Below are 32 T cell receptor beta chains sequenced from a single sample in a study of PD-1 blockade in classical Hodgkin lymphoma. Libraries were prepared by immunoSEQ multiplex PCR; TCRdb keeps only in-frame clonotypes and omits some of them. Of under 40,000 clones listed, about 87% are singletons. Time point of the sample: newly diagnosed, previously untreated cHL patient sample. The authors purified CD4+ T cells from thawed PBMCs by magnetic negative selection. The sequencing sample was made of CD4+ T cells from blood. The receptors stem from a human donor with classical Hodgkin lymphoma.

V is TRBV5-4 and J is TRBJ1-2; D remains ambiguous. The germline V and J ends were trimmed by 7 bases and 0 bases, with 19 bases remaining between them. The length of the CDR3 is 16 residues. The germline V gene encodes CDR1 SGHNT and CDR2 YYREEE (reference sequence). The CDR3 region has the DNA TGTGCCAGCCCAACGGAGGGAAATTGGGCTAACTATGGCTACACCTTC. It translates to CASPTEGNWANYGYTF.

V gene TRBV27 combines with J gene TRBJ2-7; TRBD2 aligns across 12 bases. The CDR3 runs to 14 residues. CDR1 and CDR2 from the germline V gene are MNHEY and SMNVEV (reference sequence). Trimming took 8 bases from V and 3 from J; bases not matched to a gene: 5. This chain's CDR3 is CASRLAGGIYEQYF. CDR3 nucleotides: TGTGCCAGCCGTCTAGCGGGAGGGATCTACGAGCAGTACTTC.

In DNA form, the CDR3 reads TGTGCCAGCAGACCCGGACAGAGCTCTGGAAACACCATATATTTT. This codes for CASRPGQSSGNTIYF. The chain links TRBV5-6 to TRBJ1-3; D might be TRBD1 (6 bases). V was trimmed by 5 bases and J by 0 bases, leaving 12 bases between them. Germline lookup yields CDR1 SGHDT and CDR2 YYEEEE. The CDR3 runs 15 residues. Variable domain in full (rest from reference TRBV5-6 and TRBJ1-3): DAGVTQSPTHLIKTRGQQVTLRCSPKSGHDTVSWYQQALGQGPQFIFQYYEEEERQRGNFPDRFSGHQFPNYSSELNVNALLLGDSALYLCASRPGQSSGNTIYFGEGSWLTVV.

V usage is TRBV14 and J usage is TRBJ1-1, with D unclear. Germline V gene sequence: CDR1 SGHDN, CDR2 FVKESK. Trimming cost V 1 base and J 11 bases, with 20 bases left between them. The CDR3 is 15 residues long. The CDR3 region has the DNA TGTGCCAGCAGCCAAGGGCGACTGGGCCTATTCGGGGCTTTCTTT. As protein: CASSQGRLGLFGAFF. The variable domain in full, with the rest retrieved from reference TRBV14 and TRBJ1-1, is EAGVTQFPSHSVIEKGQTVTLRCDPISGHDNLYWYRRVMGKEIKFLLHFVKESKQDESGMPNNRFLAERTGGTYSTLKVQPAELEDSGVYFCASSQGRLGLFGAFFGQGTRLTVV.

DNA for the CDR3: TGTGCCAGCAGCCCCCAGATCACAGATACGCAGTATTTT. It encodes CASSPQITDTQYF. This chain connects TRBV9 to TRBJ2-3, with unresolved D. CDR3 length: 13 amino acids. Deletions cut 4 bases from V and 2 bases from J, with 8 bases between. Germline V CDR1 and CDR2: SGDLS, YYNGEE. The entire variable domain, with the rest obtained from reference TRBV9 and TRBJ2-3, is as follows: DSGVTQTPKHLITATGQRVTLRCSPRSGDLSVYWYQQSLDQGLQFLIQYYNGEERAKGNILERFSAQQFPDLHSELNLSSLELGDSALYFCASSPQITDTQYFGPGTRLTVL.

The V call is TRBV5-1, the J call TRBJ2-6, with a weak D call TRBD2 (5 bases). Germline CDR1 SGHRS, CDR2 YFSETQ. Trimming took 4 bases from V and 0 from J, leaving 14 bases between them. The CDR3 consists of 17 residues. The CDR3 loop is CASSLRTGSSGANVLTF. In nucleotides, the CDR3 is TGCGCCAGCAGCCTACGGACGGGGAGCTCTGGGGCCAACGTCCTGACTTTC.

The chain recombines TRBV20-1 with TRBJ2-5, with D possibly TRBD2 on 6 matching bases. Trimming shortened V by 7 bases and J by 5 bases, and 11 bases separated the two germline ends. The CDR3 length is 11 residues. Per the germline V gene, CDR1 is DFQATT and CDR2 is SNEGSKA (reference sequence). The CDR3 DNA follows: TGCAGTGGGGTAGGGAGGGAGACCCAGTACTTC. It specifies CSGVGRETQYF.

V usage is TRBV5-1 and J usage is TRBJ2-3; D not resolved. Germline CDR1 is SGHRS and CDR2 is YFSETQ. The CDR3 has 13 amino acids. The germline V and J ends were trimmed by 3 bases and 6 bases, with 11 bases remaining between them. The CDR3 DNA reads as TGCGCCAGCAGCTCTCATAGGGCGGATACGCAGTATTTT. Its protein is CASSSHRADTQYF.

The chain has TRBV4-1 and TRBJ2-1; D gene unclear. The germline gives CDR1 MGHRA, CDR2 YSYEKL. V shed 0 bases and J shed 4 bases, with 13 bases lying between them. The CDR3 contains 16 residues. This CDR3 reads CASSQEDLERYNEQFF. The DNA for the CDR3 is TGCGCCAGCAGCCAAGAGGACCTCGAGCGATACAATGAGCAGTTCTTC.

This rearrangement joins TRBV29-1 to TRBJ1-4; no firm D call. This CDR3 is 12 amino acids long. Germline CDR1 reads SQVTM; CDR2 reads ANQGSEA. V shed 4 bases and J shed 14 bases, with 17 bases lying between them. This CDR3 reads CSVASGDGILFF. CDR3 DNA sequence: TGCAGCGTTGCGTCAGGCGACGGGATCCTGTTTTTT.

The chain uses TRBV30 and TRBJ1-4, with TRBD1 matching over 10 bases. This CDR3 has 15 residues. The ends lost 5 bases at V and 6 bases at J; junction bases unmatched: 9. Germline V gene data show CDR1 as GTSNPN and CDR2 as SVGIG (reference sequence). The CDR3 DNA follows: TGTGCCTGGGTGGAAAAGACAGGGGGCTATGAAAAACTGTTTTTT. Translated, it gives CAWVEKTGGYEKLFF.

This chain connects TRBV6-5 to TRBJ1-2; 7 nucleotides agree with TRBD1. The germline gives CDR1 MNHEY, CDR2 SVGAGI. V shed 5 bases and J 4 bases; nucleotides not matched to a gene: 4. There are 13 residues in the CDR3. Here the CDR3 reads CASSNRGGYGYTF. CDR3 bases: TGTGCCAGCAGTAACAGGGGAGGCTATGGCTACACCTTC.

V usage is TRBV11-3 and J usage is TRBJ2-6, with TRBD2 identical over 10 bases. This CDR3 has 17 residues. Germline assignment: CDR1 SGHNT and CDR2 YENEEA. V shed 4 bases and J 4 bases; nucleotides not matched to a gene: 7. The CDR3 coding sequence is TGTGCCAGCAGCTACCGAACTAGCGGGACCGGGGCCAACGTCCTGACTTTC. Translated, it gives CASSYRTSGTGANVLTF.

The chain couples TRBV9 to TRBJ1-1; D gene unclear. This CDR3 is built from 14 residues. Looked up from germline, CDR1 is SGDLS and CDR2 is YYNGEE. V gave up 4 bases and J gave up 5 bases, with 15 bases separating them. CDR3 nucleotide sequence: TGTGCCAGCAGCTACGACTGGGCGGATACTGAAGCTTTCTTT. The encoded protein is CASSYDWADTEAFF.

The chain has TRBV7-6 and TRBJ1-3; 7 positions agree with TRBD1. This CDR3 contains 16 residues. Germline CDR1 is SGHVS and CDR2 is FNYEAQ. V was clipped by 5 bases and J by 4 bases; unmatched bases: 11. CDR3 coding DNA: TGTGCCAGCAGCCCTATCCACGACAGGGACGGAAACACCATATATTTT. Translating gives CASSPIHDRDGNTIYF.

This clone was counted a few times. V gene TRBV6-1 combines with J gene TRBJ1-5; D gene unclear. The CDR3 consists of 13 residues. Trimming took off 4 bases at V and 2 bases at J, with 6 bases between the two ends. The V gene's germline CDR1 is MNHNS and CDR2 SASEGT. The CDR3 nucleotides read TGTGCCAGCAGTGCAATCGGCAATCAGCCCCAGCATTTT. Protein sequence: CASSAIGNQPQHF.

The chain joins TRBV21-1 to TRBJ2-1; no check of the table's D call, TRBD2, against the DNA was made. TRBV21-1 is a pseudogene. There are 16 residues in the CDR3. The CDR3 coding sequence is TGTGCCAGCAGCAAGGTAAGCGGGGACTCCGACAATGAGCAGTTCTTC. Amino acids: CASSKVSGDSDNEQFF.

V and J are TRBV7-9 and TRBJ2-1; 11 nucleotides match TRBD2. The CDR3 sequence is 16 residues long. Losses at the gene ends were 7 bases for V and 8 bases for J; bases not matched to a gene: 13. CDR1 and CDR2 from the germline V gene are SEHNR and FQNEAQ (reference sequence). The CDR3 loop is CASTHPGTSGGDEQFF. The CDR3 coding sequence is TGTGCCAGCACCCACCCCGGGACTAGCGGCGGCGATGAGCAGTTCTTC. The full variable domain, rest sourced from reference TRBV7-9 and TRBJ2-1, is DTGVSQNPRHKITKRGQNVTFRCDPISEHNRLYWYRQTLGQGPEFLTYFQNEAQLEKSRLLSDRFSAERPKGSFSTLEIQRTEQGDSAMYLCASTHPGTSGGDEQFFGPGTRLTVL.

For the CDR3, the DNA is TGTGCCAGCAGCTTAGCTTGGGAGCGGAACACCGGGGAGCTGTTTTTT. It is translated as CASSLAWERNTGELFF. V and J are TRBV7-9 and TRBJ2-2, with D tentatively TRBD2 (5 bases). Per germline, CDR1 SEHNR and CDR2 FQNEAQ (reference sequence). The germline V and J ends were trimmed by 0 bases and 1 base, with 9 bases remaining between them. CDR3 size: 16 residues.

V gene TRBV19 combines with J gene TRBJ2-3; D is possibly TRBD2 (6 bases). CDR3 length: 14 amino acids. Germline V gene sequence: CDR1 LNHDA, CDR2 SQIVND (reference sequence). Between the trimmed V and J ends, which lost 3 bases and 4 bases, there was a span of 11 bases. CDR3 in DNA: TGTGCCAGTAGTATGTATTGGGGGGCAGATACGCAGTATTTT. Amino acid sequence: CASSMYWGADTQYF.

The CDR3, as DNA: TGTGCCAGTAGTACTCGACAGGGGGCGAGTGAGCAGTACTTC. Encoded protein: CASSTRQGASEQYF. The chain employs TRBV19 and TRBJ2-7, with TRBD1 matching 10 bases. Losses at the gene ends were 4 bases for V and 7 bases for J; bases not matched to a gene: 7. The CDR3 consists of 14 residues. Germline V gene data show CDR1 as LNHDA and CDR2 as SQIVND (reference sequence).

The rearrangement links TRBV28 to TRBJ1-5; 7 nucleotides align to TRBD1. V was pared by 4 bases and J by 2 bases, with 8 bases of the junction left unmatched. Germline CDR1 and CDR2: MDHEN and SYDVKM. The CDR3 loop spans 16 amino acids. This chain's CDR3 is CASSSPYGQGNQPQHF. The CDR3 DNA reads TGTGCCAGCAGTTCGCCGTACGGACAGGGCAATCAGCCCCAGCATTTT.

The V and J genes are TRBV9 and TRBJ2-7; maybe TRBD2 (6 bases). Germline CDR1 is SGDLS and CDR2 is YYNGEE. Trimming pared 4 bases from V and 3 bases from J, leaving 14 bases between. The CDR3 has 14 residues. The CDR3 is CASSPHSGGYEQYF. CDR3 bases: TGTGCCAGCAGCCCTCACTCCGGGGGCTACGAGCAGTACTTC.

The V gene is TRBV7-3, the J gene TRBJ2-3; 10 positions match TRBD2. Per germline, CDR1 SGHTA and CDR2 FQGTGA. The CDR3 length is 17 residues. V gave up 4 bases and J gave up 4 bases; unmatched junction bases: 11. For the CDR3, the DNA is TGTGCCAGCAGCTCGGGGCTAGCGGGAGCAGGTGCAGATACGCAGTATTTT. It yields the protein CASSSGLAGAGADTQYF. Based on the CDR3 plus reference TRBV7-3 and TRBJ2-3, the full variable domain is GAGVSQTPSNKVTEKGKYVELRCDPISGHTALYWYRQSLGQGPEFLIYFQGTGAADDSGLPNDRFFAVRPEGSVSTLKIQRTERGDSAVYLCASSSGLAGAGADTQYFGPGTRLTVL.

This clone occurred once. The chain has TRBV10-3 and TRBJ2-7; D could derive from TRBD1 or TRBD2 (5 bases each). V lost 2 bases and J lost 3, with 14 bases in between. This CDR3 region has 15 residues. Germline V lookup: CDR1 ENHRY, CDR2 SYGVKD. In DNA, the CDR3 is TGTGCCATCAGTGAGGTACCGGGACGGGACTACGAGCAGTACTTC. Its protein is CAISEVPGRDYEQYF.

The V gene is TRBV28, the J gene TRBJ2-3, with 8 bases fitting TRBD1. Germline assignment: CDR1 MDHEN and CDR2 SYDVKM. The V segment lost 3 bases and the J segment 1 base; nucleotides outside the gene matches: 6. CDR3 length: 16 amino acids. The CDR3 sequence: CASSFLQGAGTDTQYF. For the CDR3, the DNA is TGTGCCAGCAGTTTCCTGCAGGGGGCTGGCACAGATACGCAGTATTTT.

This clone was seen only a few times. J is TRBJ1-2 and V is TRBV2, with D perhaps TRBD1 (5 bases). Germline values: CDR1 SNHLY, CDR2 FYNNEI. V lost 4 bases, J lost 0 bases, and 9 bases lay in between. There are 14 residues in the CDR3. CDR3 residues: CASSVQGTNYGYTF. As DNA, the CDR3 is TGTGCCAGCAGTGTTCAGGGAACTAACTATGGCTACACCTTC.

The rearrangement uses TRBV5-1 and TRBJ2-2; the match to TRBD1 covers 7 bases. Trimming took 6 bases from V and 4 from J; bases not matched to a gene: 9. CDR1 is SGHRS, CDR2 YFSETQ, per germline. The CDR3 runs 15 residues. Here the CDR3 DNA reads TGCGCCAGCAACCCAGACAGGGCGGTCACCGGGGAGCTGTTTTTT. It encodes CASNPDRAVTGELFF. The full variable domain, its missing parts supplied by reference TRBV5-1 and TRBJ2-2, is KAGVTQTPRYLIKTRGQQVTLSCSPISGHRSVSWYQQTPGQGLQFLFEYFSETQRNKGNFPGRFSGRQFSNSRSEMNVSTLELGDSALYLCASNPDRAVTGELFFGEGSRLTVL.

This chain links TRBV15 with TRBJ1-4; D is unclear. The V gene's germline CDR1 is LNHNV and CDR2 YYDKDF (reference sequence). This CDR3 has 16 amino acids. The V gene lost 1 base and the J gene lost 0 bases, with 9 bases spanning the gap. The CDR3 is CATSRGGFATNEKLFF. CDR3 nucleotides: TGTGCCACCAGCAGAGGCGGGTTTGCAACTAATGAAAAACTGTTTTTT.

The chain's CDR3 is CASSPAPLQGARGYTF. The CDR3 DNA sequence: TGTGCCAGCAGCCCCGCCCCCCTACAGGGGGCGCGTGGCTACACCTTC. V is TRBV5-6 and J is TRBJ1-2; TRBD1 matches at 9 bases. The CDR3 runs 16 residues. With 4 bases clipped from V and 7 bases from J, the junction kept 14 bases outside the gene matches. The germline V gene encodes CDR1 SGHDT and CDR2 YYEEEE.

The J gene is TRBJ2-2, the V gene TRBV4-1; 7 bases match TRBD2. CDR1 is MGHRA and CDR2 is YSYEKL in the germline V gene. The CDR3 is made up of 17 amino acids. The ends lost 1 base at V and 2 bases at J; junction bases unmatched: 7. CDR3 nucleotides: TGCGCCAGCAGCCAAGGTTGGGGAGGGACCAACACCGGGGAGCTGTTTTTT. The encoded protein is CASSQGWGGTNTGELFF.

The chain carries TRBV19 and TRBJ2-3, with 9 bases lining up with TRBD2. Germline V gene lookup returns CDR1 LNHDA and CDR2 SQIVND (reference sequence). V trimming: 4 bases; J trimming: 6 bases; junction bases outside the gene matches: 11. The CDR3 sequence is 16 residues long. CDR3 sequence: CASSKREVHVRDTQYF. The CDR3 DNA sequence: TGTGCCAGTAGTAAGCGGGAGGTCCATGTAAGGGATACGCAGTATTTT.